This T cell receptor (beta chain) was documented in a study of blood T cell repertoires in COVID-19 (dated by TCRdb to 2020 to 2022). Regarding the study in general: Samples covering the acute and convalescent phases of COVID-19 were provided by collaborators in the United States, Italy and Spain. Samples came from the ongoing ImmuneRACE study (first 160 participants) plus 1,254 subjects from 6 global collaborators. Where HLA class I and class II types were available, the types were taken from metadata supplied by the sample provider, not from assay-based typing. The prospective study material was composed of cDNA or gDNA derived from T cells, B-cell-depleted T cells, or PBMCs. The repertoires were made available in a free public database intended to serve as a resource for research on the immune response to SARS-CoV-2. The sample metadata nearly always contained a de-identified subject ID, COVID-19 status, age in years and sex. The dataset comprised deeply sampled blood TCRbeta repertoires from subjects exposed to, actively infected with, or recovered from COVID-19.

What the study reported, not specific to this receptor: The quantity of clinical and demographic metadata differed by source and by participant and was supplied without curation.

V has 1 base trimmed and J has 5 bases trimmed; junction bases matching no gene number 2. The CDR3 measures 14 amino acids from cysteine to phenylalanine. The DNA shown is the 42-base CDR3, in frame from base 1. Reading the germline V gene gives CDR1 WSHSY and CDR2 SAAADI. As to this clone: The antigen this receptor binds is unknown. The sample holds no much larger clone one base away, and base qualities are not on file.

Each collaborating institution followed its own protocols to collect whole blood in K2EDTA tubes. For TCRbeta analysis, collaborator samples were shipped as frozen whole blood, as isolated PBMCs, or as DNA extracted from either sample type. The immunoSEQ Assay, a bias-controlled multiplex PCR, was used to amplify TCRbeta CDR3 regions from genomic DNA. As for how the authors treated the data: The number of nucleated cells in each sample was estimated by amplification of reference gene primers within the assay. To quantify the absolute abundance of each unique TCRbeta CDR3 rearrangement, sequence reads were collapsed and filtered. For each sample, productive Simpson clonality was calculated as the square root of Simpson's diversity index over productive rearrangements. In TCRdb, the immuneACCESS table is reduced to in-frame sequences with V and J assigned. These tables do not hold every clone; where another copy was compared, an unresolved V gene accounts for under half, and the others remain unexplained. That table gives V, J and clone size, and the DNA gave D and trimming. Within this sample are tens of thousands of clones, with 70% to 85% of them counted one time only. In total, the top ten clones hold around a quarter of the sample.

The sample taken for sequencing was peripheral blood. This receptor was identified in a man aged 55 to 69 with active or convalescent COVID-19. This chain is built from TRBV10-2 and TRBJ1-5, and 7 junctional nucleotides match TRBD1. The DNA sequence reads TGCGCCAGCAGTGAGTGGGACAGCTATCAGCCCCAGCATTTT. This sequence encodes CASSEWDSYQPQHF.